These 18 T cell receptor beta chains originate from one sample sequenced in a study of cytomegalovirus exposure and HLA in healthy donors. Primers for the PCR totalled 60 Vbeta and 13 Jbeta. Libraries were prepared by immunoSEQ multiplex PCR; TCRdb keeps only in-frame clonotypes and omits some of them. The sample holds tens of thousands of clones. The sample was PBMCs. These TCRs come from a man younger than 40 in good health and CMV-seronegative.

The rearrangement links TRBV4-1 to TRBJ2-2; D is perhaps TRBD1 (6 bases). Deletions cut 0 bases from V and 6 bases from J, with 14 bases between. Looked up from germline, CDR1 is MGHRA and CDR2 is YSYEKL. The CDR3 runs to 16 residues. The CDR3: CASSQDQTGSPGELFF. CDR3 nucleotides: TGCGCCAGCAGCCAAGATCAAACAGGGTCCCCCGGGGAGCTGTTTTTT.

The chain links TRBV29-1 to TRBJ2-3, with 10 bases matching TRBD2. This CDR3 is 14 amino acids long. Germline lookup yields CDR1 SQVTM and CDR2 ANQGSEA. Unmatched junction bases numbered 4, after V lost 5 bases and J lost 2 bases. The CDR3 reads CSVPLAGVTDTQYF. In DNA, the CDR3 is TGCAGCGTTCCCCTAGCGGGGGTCACAGATACGCAGTATTTT.

V usage is TRBV27 and J usage is TRBJ2-7, with TRBD2 identical over 10 bases. The CDR3 runs to 14 residues. The V and J ends lost 8 bases and 10 bases, in that order; junction bases with no gene match: 14. Germline V lookup: CDR1 MNHEY, CDR2 SMNVEV (reference sequence). In DNA form, the CDR3 reads TGTGCCAGCTACGGACTAGCGGCTTCCTTCGAACAGTACTTC. Protein product: CASYGLAASFEQYF.

The gene calls are TRBV4-1 and TRBJ1-5; the D gene is possibly TRBD1 (6 bases). Trimming took 0 bases from V and 7 from J, leaving 13 bases between them. The CDR3 is 15 residues long. Per germline, CDR1 MGHRA and CDR2 YSYEKL. Written as DNA, the CDR3 is TGCGCCAGCAGCCAAGATCGGGGGGCCGGGCAGCCCCAGCATTTT. Amino acids: CASSQDRGAGQPQHF.

The gene calls are TRBV27 and TRBJ1-3, with D maybe TRBD1 (5 bases). The V gene lost 3 bases and the J gene lost 4 bases, with 10 bases spanning the gap. The CDR3 length is 14 residues. Germline CDR1 MNHEY, CDR2 SMNVEV (reference sequence). Here the CDR3 DNA reads TGTGCCAGCAGTTTCCAGGGATCCGGAAACACCATATATTTT. It translates to CASSFQGSGNTIYF.

This chain connects TRBV19 to TRBJ1-2; 9 bases map to TRBD1. V was pared by 3 bases and J by 6 bases, with 8 bases of the junction left unmatched. The CDR3 has 15 amino acids. Looked up from germline, CDR1 is LNHDA and CDR2 is SQIVND (reference sequence). This CDR3 reads CASSIGVRDRDGYTF. Here the CDR3 DNA reads TGTGCCAGTAGTATCGGAGTCCGGGACAGGGATGGCTACACCTTC.

V gene TRBV12-2 combines with J gene TRBJ1-5; TRBD1 is the table's D call, not checked against the DNA. TRBV12-2 constitutes a pseudogene. The CDR3 consists of 15 residues. CDR3 DNA: TGTGCAAGTCGCTTAGCGGACAGGGGGTATCAGCCCCAGCATTTT. This encodes CASRLADRGYQPQHF.

The chain combines TRBV2 with TRBJ1-5, with a possible D match to TRBD1 (6 bases). Germline CDR1 SNHLY, CDR2 FYNNEI. The CDR3 spans 17 residues. Trimming left V 3 bases short and J 0 bases short, with 15 bases between. CDR3 region: CASSDLDRTRSNQPQHF. CDR3 nucleotides: TGTGCCAGCAGTGATCTGGACAGAACCCGTAGCAATCAGCCCCAGCATTTT.

This rearrangement joins TRBV5-4 to TRBJ2-7; 14 bases are a match to TRBD2. The V gene end was trimmed by 4 bases and the J gene end by 4 bases; junction bases not matched to a gene: 10. The CDR3 length is 17 residues. The germline V gene has CDR1 SGHNT and CDR2 YYREEE (reference sequence). The CDR3: CASSQFPGTSGGYEQYF. In DNA form, the CDR3 reads TGTGCCAGCAGCCAATTTCCGGGGACTAGCGGGGGTTACGAGCAGTACTTC.

This chain's CDR3 is CASRGQGVSYEQYF. As DNA, the CDR3 is TGTGCCAGCCGCGGACAGGGAGTATCCTACGAGCAGTACTTC. The V and J genes are TRBV14 and TRBJ2-7, with 8 positions matching TRBD1. The CDR3 length is 14 residues. The ends lost 8 bases at V and 1 base at J; junction bases unmatched: 7. Germline values: CDR1 SGHDN, CDR2 FVKESK.

The J gene is TRBJ2-3, the V gene TRBV30; 10 bases are shared with TRBD1. Unmatched junction bases numbered 7, after V lost 4 bases and J lost 0 bases. Germline CDR1 is GTSNPN and CDR2 is SVGIG (reference sequence). The CDR3 loop spans 16 amino acids. The CDR3: CAWNHGTGVSTDTQYF. The CDR3 DNA sequence: TGTGCCTGGAACCACGGGACAGGGGTTAGCACAGATACGCAGTATTTT.

Turning to this clone: Other nucleotide sequences from this sample produce the same CDR3. The V gene is TRBV6-1, the J gene TRBJ1-5; tentatively, D is TRBD1 (5 bases). From germline, CDR1 is MNHNS and CDR2 SASEGT. The CDR3 loop spans 15 amino acids. V lost 2 bases, J lost 7 bases, and 15 bases lay in between. CDR3 region: CASSESLRGYQPQHF. In nucleotides, the CDR3 is TGTGCCAGCAGTGAAAGCTTAAGGGGCTACCAGCCCCAGCATTTT.

The chain combines TRBV4-3 with TRBJ1-4, with 7 bases fitting TRBD1. This CDR3 spans 17 amino acids. V trimming: 0 bases; J trimming: 4 bases; junction bases outside the gene matches: 8. CDR1 and CDR2 (germline): LGHNA, YSLEER. CDR3 bases: TGCGCCAGCAGCCAAGACTCGACCGGGACAGTTAATGAAAAACTGTTTTTT. Protein sequence: CASSQDSTGTVNEKLFF.

This sequence joins TRBV5-4 and TRBJ2-7; 9 bases line up with TRBD1. The trim removed 4 bases at V and 3 bases at J, leaving 5 bases unmatched. The CDR3 runs to 14 residues. Germline V gene sequence: CDR1 SGHNT, CDR2 YYREEE (reference sequence). This CDR3 is CASSMGQGGYEQYF. The CDR3 nucleotides read TGTGCCAGCAGCATGGGACAGGGAGGCTACGAGCAGTACTTC.

Here the CDR3 DNA reads TGTGCCAGCGCCCCGAGGGCCTACAATGAGCAGTTCTTC. Its translation: CASAPRAYNEQFF. This rearrangement joins TRBV27 to TRBJ2-1; TRBD2 is a possible D gene (5 bases). The CDR3 totals 13 residues. Germline V gene data show CDR1 as MNHEY and CDR2 as SMNVEV (reference sequence). Trimming took 8 bases from V and 2 from J, leaving 10 bases between them.

The chain links TRBV6-5 to TRBJ1-4; no clear D gene. Trimming took off 0 bases at V and 0 bases at J, with 8 bases between the two ends. CDR1 and CDR2 from the germline V gene are MNHEY and SVGAGI. This CDR3 comprises 16 residues. CDR3 sequence: CASSYSVHPTNEKLFF. As DNA, the CDR3 is TGTGCCAGCAGTTACTCAGTACATCCAACTAATGAAAAACTGTTTTTT.

The chain employs TRBV7-2 and TRBJ1-2, with TRBD1 matching 11 bases. This CDR3 has 15 amino acids. Per the germline V gene, CDR1 is SGHTA and CDR2 is FQGNSA. J gave up 2 bases and V 1 base, and 0 bases lay outside the gene matches. The CDR3 bases are TGTGCCAGCAGCTTAGGGGACAGGGGGAACTATGGCTACACCTTC. Translating gives CASSLGDRGNYGYTF.

The J gene is TRBJ1-2, the V gene TRBV10-1; 12 bases line up with TRBD1. Unmatched junction bases numbered 5, after V lost 0 bases and J lost 6 bases. This CDR3 has 16 amino acids. The germline V gene has CDR1 WNHNN and CDR2 SYGVQD (reference sequence). Written as DNA, the CDR3 is TGCGCCAGCAGTGAGTCTCGGGACAGGGGGCCACATGGCTACACCTTC. It codes for CASSESRDRGPHGYTF.